The TCR beta chain described here comes from a study of regulatory T cells in long-lasting Graves disease (dated by TCRdb to the early 2020s). Background for the entire study: Persistent Graves' disease meant more than 5 years of antithyroid drug treatment with TSH receptor autoantibodies that stayed positive. Antithyroid drugs had been taken for approximately 10 years on average by persistent Graves' disease patients in the clinical cohort. Persistent Graves' disease patients were compared with newly diagnosed Graves' disease patients by peripheral blood TCR sequencing and RNA sequencing. TCR sequencing covered some 13 persistent and around 20 newly diagnosed Graves' disease patients, about 35 samples in total. The study was registered as a clinical trial and conducted in China. On the study overall, not on this receptor specifically: Lower TCR Shannon entropy and fewer highly expanded clones were observed in persistent Graves' disease patients than in newly diagnosed patients, which suggested clonal expansion. TRBV28, TRBJ1-2 and TRBJ2-5 were preferentially used in persistent disease, while TRBV20-1 and TRBJ2-1 were favored in newly diagnosed disease. Sequencing and analysis were limited to the TCR beta chain. The authors acknowledged the small sample size as a limitation that may reduce accuracy. The study examined only peripheral blood because the primary lesion, thyroid tissue, could not be accessed. Persistent patients shared more public clonotypes among themselves (around 3,000) than newly diagnosed patients did (over 900).

From its cysteine to its phenylalanine, the CDR3 spans 14 amino acids. Here the CDR3 DNA is all that survives: 42 bases in frame from base 1. V and J are truncated by 5 bases and 6 bases respectively, leaving an intervening sequence of 17 bases. The germline V gene (reference sequence) gives CDR1 as DFQATT and CDR2 as SNEGSKA. Details on this clonotype: This receptor's antigen is unknown. Base qualities are not recorded, but no much larger clone differs from it by a single base.

The sample's time point label, decoded: persistent/refractory GD, antithyroid drugs over 5 years with positive TRAb. RNA was extracted from PBMCs in TRIzol for both TCR sequencing and RNA sequencing. The diagnosis of Graves' disease was made according to American Thyroid Association guidelines. Patients for the study were recruited at an endocrinology department in Xi'an, China. Each patient gave roughly 10 milliliters of peripheral blood, collected in an EDTA anticoagulant tube. PBMCs were isolated by Ficoll Paque Plus density gradient separation without further T cell sorting. An Agilent 2100 Bioanalyzer and agarose gel were used to check RNA quality, while a NanoDrop 2000 measured RNA concentration. The receptor library was made with multiplex PCR. The listed sequencing device is Illumina HiSeq 4000. To build TCR beta libraries, CDR3 regions were amplified by Arm-PCR using iRepertoire HTBI primers. PCR products were gel purified before sequencing. Per the original workflow: Across samples, 60 to 80 TRBV and 15 or so TRBJ segments were identified and used for gene usage analysis of CDR3 amino acid clonotypes. COPE and FqMerger were used to merge filtered high-quality paired reads into contigs. BLAST was used to align contigs to the IMGT TRBV, TRBD and TRBJ reference genes, and CDR3 was defined following IMGT. Clonotypes above 0.1% frequency were classified as highly expanded clones. Shannon entropy was used to measure repertoire diversity, and the Gini coefficient was used to measure V-J evenness. Public clonotypes were defined as clonotypes shared by more than one individual. TCRdb took the public reads, trimmed them with fastp at Q25, ran MiXCR for clone calling and kept in-frame beta chains. CDR3 protein duplicates are merged, each entry listing the most common genes and DNA. These V and J calls are TCRdb output, not the study's own analysis. A total of over 650,000 distinct CDR3 sequences appear in this sample, about 32% of them only once. The leading ten clones occupy about 40% of the sample.

The TCR comes from a female donor with Graves disease. The sequencing here drew on peripheral blood mononuclear cells (PBMCs), taken when the disease was refractory, from a patient treated with antithyroid drugs. The chain was built from TRBV20-1 and TRBJ1-5; the D gene assignment is ambiguous. The CDR3 sequence is CSALAAGAGQPQHF. The sequenced DNA: TGCAGTGCTCTGGCCGCGGGTGCGGGTCAGCCCCAGCATTTT.